This paragraph reports one TCR beta chain. What it binds is unknown. This CDR3 has 16 residues. Looked up from germline, CDR1 is LNHDA and CDR2 is SQIVND (reference sequence). Trimming at V came to 5 bases and at J to 1 base, leaving 5 bases not matched to a gene. The sample originates from a study of cytotoxic CD8 clonotypes in ibrutinib-treated CLL. Across the whole study: After a median of 68 months, roughly 14 patients stayed remitted and approximately twelve progressed; responses had been partial in some 25 and complete in 2. Broader study findings: Samples were collected at differing times from sustained-remission and progressing patients.

The assay was immunoSEQ multiplex PCR, and TCRdb's table has in-frame clones only and misses some. This table has 250,000 to 350,000 clones, roughly three quarters appearing once. This clonotype originated in a human donor with chronic lymphocytic leukemia. The sample in question was PBMCs, obtained at disease progression, from a patient treated with ibrutinib. This chain uses TRBV19 with TRBJ1-1, with 12 bases aligning to TRBD1. DNA of the CDR3: TGTGCCAGTAGTGTGGGACAGGGGGCGCGGAACACTGAAGCTTTCTTT. It encodes CASSVGQGARNTEAFF.